This record covers a single T cell receptor beta chain. Clones were sequenced by immunoSEQ multiplex PCR, and TCRdb holds only the in-frame ones, with some missing. This sample yields about 4,800 clones, of which roughly 92% are seen a single time; about 5.7% belongs to the top ten. This record belongs to a study of T cell clonotyping in hematopoietic cell transplantation. V was trimmed by 2 bases and J by 11 bases, leaving 9 bases between them. Germline V lookup: CDR1 SGHDT, CDR2 YYEEEE. This CDR3 has 11 amino acids. This sequence joins TRBV5-6 and TRBJ2-3, with D possibly being TRBD1 or TRBD2 (5 bases each). This clonotype was sampled from a male patient aged 60 to 75 who had an allogeneic stem cell transplant from a related donor, so the T cells may come from the graft donor. Some clones in this sample may be carry-over from other donors' samples. Source: PBMCs, taken 180 days after allogeneic stem cell transplant. In DNA form, the CDR3 reads TGTGCCAGCAGCTTCGGGACCGTGCAGTATTTT. Translating gives CASSFGTVQYF.